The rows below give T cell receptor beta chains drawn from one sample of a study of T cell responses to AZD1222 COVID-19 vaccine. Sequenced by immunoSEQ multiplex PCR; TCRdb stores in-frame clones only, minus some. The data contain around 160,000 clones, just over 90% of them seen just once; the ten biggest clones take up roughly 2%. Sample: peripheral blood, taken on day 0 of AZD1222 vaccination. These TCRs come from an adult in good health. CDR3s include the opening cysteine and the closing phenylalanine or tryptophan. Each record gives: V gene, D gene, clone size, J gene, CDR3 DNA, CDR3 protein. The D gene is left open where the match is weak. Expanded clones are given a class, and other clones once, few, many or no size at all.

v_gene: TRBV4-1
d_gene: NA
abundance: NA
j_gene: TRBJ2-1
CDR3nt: TGCGCCAGCAGCCCCTCCGGGACAGCGGGGTACATTTTCAATGAGCAGTTCTTC
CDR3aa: CASSPSGTAGYIFNEQFF

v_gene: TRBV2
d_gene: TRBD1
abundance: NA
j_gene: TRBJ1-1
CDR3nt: TGTGCCAGCAGGGAGGGACAGGTACCCACTGAAGCTTTCTTT
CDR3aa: CASREGQVPTEAFF

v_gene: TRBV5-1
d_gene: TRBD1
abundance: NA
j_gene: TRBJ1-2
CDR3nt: TGCGCCAGCAGCCGAGGACAGGGGTCTAACTATGGCTACACCTTC
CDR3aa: CASSRGQGSNYGYTF

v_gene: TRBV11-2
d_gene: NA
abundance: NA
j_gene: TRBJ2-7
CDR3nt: TGTGCCAGCAGCTTAAGAGGGAGAGGGGACTACGAGCAGTACTTC
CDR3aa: CASSLRGRGDYEQYF

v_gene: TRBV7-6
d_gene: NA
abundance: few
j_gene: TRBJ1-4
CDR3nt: TGTGCCAGCAGCTTAGAGGGTCGGGGGAGGTTTAATGAAAAACTGTTTTTT
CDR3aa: CASSLEGRGRFNEKLFF

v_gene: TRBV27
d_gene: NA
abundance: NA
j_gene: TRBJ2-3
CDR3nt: TGTGCCAGCAGTTTATCGGGGAATACGCAGTATTTT
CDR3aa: CASSLSGNTQYF

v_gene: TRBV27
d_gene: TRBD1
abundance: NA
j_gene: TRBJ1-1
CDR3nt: TGTGCCAGCAGTTTCTGGGCAGGGGGCAGGATTCCTGAAGCTTTCTTT
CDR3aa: CASSFWAGGRIPEAFF

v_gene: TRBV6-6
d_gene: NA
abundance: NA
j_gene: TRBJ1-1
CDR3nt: TGTGCCAGTGCTGGGGTCACTGAAGCTTTCTTT
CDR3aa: CASAGVTEAFF

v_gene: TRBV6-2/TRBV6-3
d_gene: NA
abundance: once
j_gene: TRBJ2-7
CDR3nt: TGTGCCAGCAGTCCACCCCATCAACTAGAGCACGAGCAGTACTTC
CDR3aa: CASSPPHQLEHEQYF

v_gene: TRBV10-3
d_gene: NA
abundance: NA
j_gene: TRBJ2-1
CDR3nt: TGTGCCATCAGTGAGGGCCCGGGGAGCTCCTACAATGAGCAGTTCTTC
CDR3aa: CAISEGPGSSYNEQFF

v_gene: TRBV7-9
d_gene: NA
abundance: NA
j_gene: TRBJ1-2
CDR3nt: TGTGCCAGCAGCCATGGACAGTTGGAGGGCTACACCTTC
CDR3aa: CASSHGQLEGYTF

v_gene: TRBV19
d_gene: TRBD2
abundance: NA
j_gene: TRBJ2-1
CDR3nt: TGTGCCACTCGGCGGGGGGAGGGCCTGGCTGAGCAGTTCTTC
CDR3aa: CATRRGEGLAEQFF

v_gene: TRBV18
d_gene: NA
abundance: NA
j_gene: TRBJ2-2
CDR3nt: TGTGCCAGCTCAATTCGGGATGGGACCGGGGAGCTGTTTTTT
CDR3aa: CASSIRDGTGELFF

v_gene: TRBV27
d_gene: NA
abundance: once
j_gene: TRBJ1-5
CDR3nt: TGTGCCAGCAGTTTAGTGTATAGCAATCAGCCCCAGCATTTT
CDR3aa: CASSLVYSNQPQHF

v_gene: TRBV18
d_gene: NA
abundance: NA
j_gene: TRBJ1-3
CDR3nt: TGTGCCAGCGCCCCGGAAGGCTCTGGAAACACCATATATTTT
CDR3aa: CASAPEGSGNTIYF

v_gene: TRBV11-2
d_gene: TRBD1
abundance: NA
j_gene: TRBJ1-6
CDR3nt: TGTGCCAGCAGTCGGGACAGGGGATATTTCCCCCTCCACTTT
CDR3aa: CASSRDRGYFPLHF

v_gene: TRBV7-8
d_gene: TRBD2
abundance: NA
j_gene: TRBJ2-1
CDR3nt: TGTGCCAGCAGCCTCTCGGCGGGAGGCGACAATGAGCAGTTCTTC
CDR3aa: CASSLSAGGDNEQFF

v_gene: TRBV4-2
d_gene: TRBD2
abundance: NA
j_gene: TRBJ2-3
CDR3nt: TGTGCCAGCAGCCTAATAGCGGGGGGATACACAGATACGCAGTATTTT
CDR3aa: CASSLIAGGYTDTQYF

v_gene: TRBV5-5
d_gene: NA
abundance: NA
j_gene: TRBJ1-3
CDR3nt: TGTGCCAGCACCCGGGACTCTGGAAACACCATATATTTT
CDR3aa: CASTRDSGNTIYF

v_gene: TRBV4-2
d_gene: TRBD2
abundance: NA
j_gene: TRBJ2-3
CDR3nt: TGTGCCAGCAGCCCTAAAGCGGGAGGGGTAGATACGCAGTATTTT
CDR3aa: CASSPKAGGVDTQYF

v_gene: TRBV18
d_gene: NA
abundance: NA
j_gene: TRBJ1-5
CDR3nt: TGTGCCAGCTCACCAAGTGGCAACAATCAGCCCCAGCATTTT
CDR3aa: CASSPSGNNQPQHF

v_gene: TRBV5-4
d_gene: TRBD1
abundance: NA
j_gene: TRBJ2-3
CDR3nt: TGTGCCAGCAGCCGGGGACAGGGGGGCCGCACAGATACGCAGTATTTT
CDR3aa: CASSRGQGGRTDTQYF

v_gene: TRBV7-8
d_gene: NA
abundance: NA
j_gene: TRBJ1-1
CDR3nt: TGTGCCAGCAGCTTTGGAGGTACCCTTGAAGCTTTCTTT
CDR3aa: CASSFGGTLEAFF

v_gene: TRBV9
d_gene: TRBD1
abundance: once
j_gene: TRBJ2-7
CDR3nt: TGTGCCAGCAGCGTAGGACAGGGCCCAAACTACGAGCAGTACTTC
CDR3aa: CASSVGQGPNYEQYF

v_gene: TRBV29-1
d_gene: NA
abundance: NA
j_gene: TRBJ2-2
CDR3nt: TGCAGCGCAGGCCCATTGACCTCCGGGGAGCTGTTTTTT
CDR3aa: CSAGPLTSGELFF

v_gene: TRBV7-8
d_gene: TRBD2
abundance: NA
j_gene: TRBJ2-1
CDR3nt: TGTGCCAGCAGCTCTACGACTAGCTTGAATGAGCAGTTCTTC
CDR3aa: CASSSTTSLNEQFF

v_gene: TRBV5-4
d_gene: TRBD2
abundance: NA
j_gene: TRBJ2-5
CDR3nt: TGTGCCAGCAGCTCACGTCTCATAGCGGGACCGCAAGAGACCCAGTACTTC
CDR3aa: CASSSRLIAGPQETQYF

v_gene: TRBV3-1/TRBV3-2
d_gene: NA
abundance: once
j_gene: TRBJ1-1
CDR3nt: TGTGCCAGCAGCCAAGTTGGGGGGGGGTCTGAAGCTTTCTTT
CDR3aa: CASSQVGGGSEAFF

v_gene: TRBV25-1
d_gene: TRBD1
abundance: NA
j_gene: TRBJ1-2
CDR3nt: TGTGCCAGCAACCTCGGGACAGGGATCGGCTACACCTTC
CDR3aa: CASNLGTGIGYTF

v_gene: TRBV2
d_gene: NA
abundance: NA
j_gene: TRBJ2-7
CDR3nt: TGTGCCAGCCACAAAACAGTTTTAAGCTCCTACGAGCAGTACTTC
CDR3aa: CASHKTVLSSYEQYF